These 20 T cell receptor beta chains originate from one sample sequenced in a study of T cells after posttransplantation cyclophosphamide. Busulfan-fludarabine conditioning, marrow transplant, and cyclophosphamide on days +3 and +4 were administered. Assay: immunoSEQ multiplex PCR; the TCRdb copy retains only in-frame clones and omits some. The sample lists about 40,000 clones, roughly 91% seen once, with 2.5% in the top ten. Sample: PBMCs, taken 60 to 65 days after allogeneic stem cell transplant with posttransplant cyclophosphamide. These receptors were taken from a male patient over 55 who received an allogeneic stem cell transplant from a related donor and was CMV-positive. Some T cells may have come from the graft donor.

The rearrangement joins TRBV19 to TRBJ1-6; 8 bases match TRBD1. J gave up 7 bases and V 4 bases, and 3 bases lay outside the gene matches. The CDR3 length is 14 residues. The germline V gene encodes CDR1 LNHDA and CDR2 SQIVND (reference sequence). CDR3 sequence reads: CASSRTGLNSPLHF. CDR3 nucleotide sequence: TGTGCCAGTAGTAGGACAGGGTTAAATTCACCCCTCCACTTT.

V usage is TRBV5-1 and J usage is TRBJ2-1, with D tentatively TRBD2 (6 bases). This CDR3 spans 15 amino acids. V gave up 0 bases and J gave up 0 bases, with 7 bases separating them. The germline CDR1 and CDR2 sequences are SGHRS and YFSETQ. The CDR3 nucleotides read TGCGCCAGCAGCTTGGTCGGGGGCTCCTACAATGAGCAGTTCTTC. Its protein product is CASSLVGGSYNEQFF.

This clone was observed a handful of times. This rearrangement joins TRBV7-9 to TRBJ1-1; D is unresolved. The CDR3 extends over 15 amino acids. Germline V gives CDR1 SEHNR, CDR2 FQNEAQ (reference sequence). V was clipped by 0 bases and J by 10 bases, with 18 bases between them. The CDR3 nucleotides are TGTGCCAGCAGCTTAGCGGAATCTATAGGAGCTAGAGCTTTCTTT. It yields the protein CASSLAESIGARAFF.

CDR3 protein: CASTMVQGHGELFF. The CDR3 coding sequence is TGTGCCAGCACCATGGTTCAGGGGCACGGGGAGCTGTTTTTT. This rearrangement joins TRBV28 to TRBJ2-2; perhaps TRBD1 as D (6 bases). CDR1 and CDR2 from the germline V gene are MDHEN and SYDVKM. The V and J ends lost 7 bases and 7 bases respectively, with 16 bases between them. The CDR3 contains 14 residues. The variable domain in full, with the rest retrieved from reference TRBV28 and TRBJ2-2, is DVKVTQSSRYLVKRTGEKVFLECVQDMDHENMFWYRQDPGLGLRLIYFSYDVKMKEKGDIPEGYSVSREKKERFSLILESASTNQTSMYLCASTMVQGHGELFFGEGSRLTVL.

The V and J genes are TRBV5-1 and TRBJ1-1, with D unclear. CDR3 length: 14 residues. V lost 3 bases, J lost 1 base, and 10 bases lay in between. The germline gives CDR1 SGHRS, CDR2 YFSETQ. The CDR3 sequence: CASSYEVPNTEAFF. The CDR3, as DNA: TGCGCCAGCAGCTACGAGGTCCCGAACACTGAAGCTTTCTTT.

The gene calls are TRBV7-6 and TRBJ1-3; tentative D call: TRBD1 (5 bases). This CDR3 is built from 18 residues. V lost 0 bases to trimming and J lost 1 base, with 16 bases between them. The germline V gene encodes CDR1 SGHVS and CDR2 FNYEAQ. The CDR3 spells CASSLAGTGGTSGNTIYF. Written as DNA, the CDR3 is TGTGCCAGCAGCTTAGCAGGCACCGGGGGGACTTCTGGAAACACCATATATTTT.

The genes are TRBV27 and TRBJ2-3; 7 bases are shared with TRBD1. CDR3 length: 14 amino acids. Germline CDR1 is MNHEY and CDR2 is SMNVEV (reference sequence). V lost 5 bases, J lost 0 bases, and 2 bases stayed unmatched. The CDR3 is CASSPRGSTDTQYF. CDR3 in DNA: TGTGCCAGCAGTCCCAGGGGGAGCACAGATACGCAGTATTTT.

The chain employs TRBV9 and TRBJ2-6; TRBD1 matches at 9 bases. The CDR3 totals 18 residues. The germline CDR1 and CDR2 sequences are SGDLS and YYNGEE. After removal of 0 bases from V and 1 base from J, the junction contained 5 bases not matched to a gene. In DNA, the CDR3 is TGTGCCAGCAGCGTAGACGGGACAGGGTGGTCTGGGGCCAACGTCCTGACTTTC. This gives the protein CASSVDGTGWSGANVLTF.

V usage is TRBV30 and J usage is TRBJ1-1; TRBD1 agrees at 7 bases. The germline V gene has CDR1 GTSNPN and CDR2 SVGIG (reference sequence). The V and J ends lost 4 bases and 1 base, in that order; junction bases with no gene match: 3. There are 13 residues in the CDR3. Written as DNA, the CDR3 is TGTGCCTGGAAACGGACAGGGAACACTGAAGCTTTCTTT. Amino acid sequence: CAWKRTGNTEAFF.

The chain couples TRBV30 to TRBJ1-2, with D possibly being TRBD1 (5 bases). Germline-derived CDR1 and CDR2 are GTSNPN and SVGIG (reference sequence). The CDR3 spans 13 residues. The ends were cut back, 3 bases at V and 2 bases at J, with 10 bases in the middle. The CDR3 coding sequence is TGTGCCTGGAGATCAAGACAGAACTATGGCTACACCTTC. Its translation: CAWRSRQNYGYTF.

J is TRBJ1-2 and V is TRBV11-2; D not certain. V was clipped by 2 bases and J by 4 bases, with 5 bases between them. CDR3 length equals 12 residues. CDR1 is SGHAT, CDR2 FQNNGV, per germline. The CDR3 bases are TGTGCCAGCAGCTTAACGGGCTATGGCTACACCTTC. Translation gives CASSLTGYGYTF. The whole variable domain, remainder taken from reference TRBV11-2 and TRBJ1-2, is EAGVAQSPRYKIIEKRQSVAFWCNPISGHATLYWYQQILGQGPKLLIQFQNNGVVDDSQLPKDRFSAERLKGVDSTLKIQPAKLEDSAVYLCASSLTGYGYTFGSGTRLTVV.

The chain joins TRBV19 to TRBJ1-2; 7 bases agree with TRBD1. The trim removed 2 bases at V and 0 bases at J, leaving 3 bases unmatched. CDR3 length equals 15 residues. CDR1 LNHDA and CDR2 SQIVND come from the germline V gene (reference sequence). The CDR3 reads CASSITGASNYGYTF. The CDR3 DNA is TGTGCCAGTAGTATAACAGGGGCCTCTAACTATGGCTACACCTTC.

J is TRBJ2-7 and V is TRBV5-5, with D maybe TRBD1 (5 bases). The CDR3 loop spans 16 amino acids. Germline V gene sequence: CDR1 SGHKS, CDR2 YYEKEE (reference sequence). V dropped 4 bases and J dropped 2 bases, with 19 bases sitting between them. The CDR3 sequence is CASSPGWGPMPYEQYF. Here the CDR3 DNA reads TGTGCCAGCAGCCCTGGCTGGGGCCCCATGCCCTACGAGCAGTACTTC.

This sequence joins TRBV5-1 and TRBJ1-2; 9 bases fit TRBD1. Germline V gene lookup returns CDR1 SGHRS and CDR2 YFSETQ. This CDR3 is 14 amino acids long. V dropped 4 bases and J dropped 8; count of bases not matched to a gene: 9. CDR3 in amino acids: CASSPRDREDGYTF. The DNA for the CDR3 is TGCGCCAGCAGCCCCCGGGACAGGGAGGACGGCTACACCTTC.

This sequence joins TRBV18 and TRBJ2-6, with 9 bases fitting TRBD1. This CDR3 region has 16 residues. After removal of 5 bases from V and 2 bases from J, the junction contained 4 bases not matched to a gene. Germline values: CDR1 KGHSH, CDR2 LQKENI. CDR3 loop: CASSGRTGAGANVLTF. Written as DNA, the CDR3 is TGTGCCAGCTCAGGGCGGACAGGGGCTGGGGCCAACGTCCTGACTTTC.

Here the CDR3 reads CASRPWGTAYEQYV. DNA for the CDR3: TGTGCCAGCAGACCCTGGGGGACAGCCTACGAGCAGTACGTC. This sequence joins TRBV2 and TRBJ2-7, with TRBD1 identical over 7 bases. Germline V CDR1 and CDR2: SNHLY, FYNNEI. The CDR3 is 14 amino acids. The J segment lost 2 bases and the V segment lost 6 bases, leaving 7 bases of the junction unmatched.

This clone appeared once. The V and J genes are TRBV28 and TRBJ1-3; 8 bases are a match to TRBD1. The J segment lost 0 bases and the V segment lost 7 bases, leaving 5 bases of the junction unmatched. The CDR3 is made up of 15 amino acids. CDR1 is MDHEN and CDR2 is SYDVKM in the germline V gene. The CDR3, as DNA: TGTGCCAGCAAGGCAGGGGGCTACTCTGGAAACACCATATATTTT. Its protein product is CASKAGGYSGNTIYF.

This chain links TRBV30 with TRBJ1-6, with a weak D call TRBD1 (6 bases). CDR1 is GTSNPN, CDR2 SVGIG, per germline (reference sequence). There are 13 residues in the CDR3. Trimming cost V 5 bases and J 7 bases, with 12 bases left between them. The CDR3 DNA sequence: TGTGCCTGGGTACAGGGAGGGAATTCACCCCTCCACTTT. It encodes CAWVQGGNSPLHF.

The genes are TRBV28 and TRBJ1-6; possibly TRBD1 for D (6 bases). The ends were cut back, 3 bases at V and 7 bases at J, with 13 bases in the middle. There are 15 residues in the CDR3. Germline lookup yields CDR1 MDHEN and CDR2 SYDVKM. The CDR3 spells CASSFYRVSNSPLHF. CDR3 coding DNA: TGTGCCAGCAGTTTTTACAGGGTGAGCAATTCACCCCTCCACTTT.

V and J are TRBV18 and TRBJ2-7; D possibly corresponds to TRBD2 (6 bases). Trimming pared 3 bases from V and 3 bases from J, leaving 12 bases between. This CDR3 region has 14 residues. CDR1 KGHSH and CDR2 LQKENI come from the germline V gene. The CDR3 is CASSPRGLHYEQYV. The CDR3 DNA reads TGTGCCAGCTCACCTCGCGGACTACACTACGAGCAGTACGTC.